Following are 9 T cell receptor beta chains from one sample sequenced in a study of OX40 agonist ivuxolimab in advanced cancers. The protocol was immunoSEQ multiplex PCR, while the TCRdb copy is restricted to in-frame clones and leaves out a portion. This table holds about 66,000 clones, 75% to 90% found once. The sequences come from CD4+ or CD8+ T cells sorted from blood, collected in a trial of the OX40 agonist ivuxolimab. Receptor source: an adult with an advanced solid tumor such as melanoma, head and neck, liver or kidney cancer.

This sequence joins TRBV29-1 and TRBJ2-1; 8 bases match TRBD1. Per germline, CDR1 SQVTM and CDR2 ANQGSEA. J lost 8 bases, V lost 7 bases, and 19 bases had no gene match. This CDR3 is 16 amino acids long. DNA for the CDR3: TGCAGCGCCGTTGCTGGGGCAGGACAGGGTCGGGATGAGCAGTTCTTC. Protein product: CSAVAGAGQGRDEQFF.

V and J are TRBV28 and TRBJ2-4, with D perhaps matching TRBD1 or TRBD2 (5 bases each). The germline V gene encodes CDR1 MDHEN and CDR2 SYDVKM. The CDR3 sequence is 17 residues long. V was trimmed by 10 bases and J by 0 bases, leaving 22 bases between them. Here the CDR3 DNA reads TGTGCCACCAAAAGGGAGATTGGGGCATTAGCCAAAAACATTCAGTACTTC. Protein product: CATKREIGALAKNIQYF.

This clone occurred once. The chain couples TRBV4-2 to TRBJ2-7; weak D call: TRBD1 (6 bases). This CDR3 comprises 15 residues. Germline-derived CDR1 and CDR2 are LGHNA and YNFKEQ. Trimming removed 4 bases at V and 5 bases at J, with 18 bases between. In DNA, the CDR3 is TGTGCCAGCAGCCCCAGTCAGGGGTATCTCCACGAGCAGTACTTC. It encodes CASSPSQGYLHEQYF.

In DNA, the CDR3 is TGCGCCAGCTCCGAATCTCCAGATACGCAGTATTTT. Translation gives CASSESPDTQYF. This sequence joins TRBV10-1 and TRBJ2-3, with no clear D. Germline V lookup: CDR1 WNHNN, CDR2 SYGVQD (reference sequence). Trimming took 8 bases from V and 4 from J, leaving 10 bases between them. CDR3 length: 12 amino acids.

The chain is built from TRBV10-3 and TRBJ2-7, with TRBD1 matching 8 bases. The germline gives CDR1 ENHRY, CDR2 SYGVKD. V gave up 4 bases and J gave up 0 bases; unmatched junction bases: 8. This CDR3 contains 16 residues. For the CDR3, the DNA is TGTGCCATCAGTGGTCCTTCCGACAGGGGCTCCTACGAGCAGTACTTC. Protein sequence: CAISGPSDRGSYEQYF.

V is TRBV27 and J is TRBJ2-1, with 10 bases lining up with TRBD2. The J segment lost 8 bases and the V segment lost 8 bases, leaving 12 bases of the junction unmatched. The CDR3 contains 15 residues. The germline V gene has CDR1 MNHEY and CDR2 SMNVEV (reference sequence). The CDR3 DNA is TGTGCCAGCCAACAGGGGTCAGCGGGAGGGTATGAGCAGTTCTTC. Its translation: CASQQGSAGGYEQFF.

The rearrangement links TRBV6-4 to TRBJ2-3; 12 bases align to TRBD2. The ends lost 5 bases at V and 5 bases at J; junction bases unmatched: 8. This CDR3 comprises 16 residues. Germline loops: CDR1 MRHNA, CDR2 SNTAGT. This chain's CDR3 is CASSMTSGSSGDTQYF. The CDR3 nucleotides are TGTGCCAGCAGTATGACTAGCGGGAGTTCCGGAGATACGCAGTATTTT.

This clone was picked up a small number of times. The chain recombines TRBV28 with TRBJ1-5, with a possible D match to TRBD1 (6 bases). Deletions cut 6 bases from V and 1 base from J, with 16 bases between. Germline-derived CDR1 and CDR2 are MDHEN and SYDVKM. This CDR3 is built from 16 residues. The CDR3 loop is CASSPYRGASNQPQHF. The CDR3 DNA sequence: TGTGCCAGCAGCCCATATCGGGGGGCGAGCAATCAGCCCCAGCATTTT.

With respect to this clone: The identical CDR3 is also encoded by other nucleotide sequences in the sample. The chain is built from TRBV5-6 and TRBJ2-7, with TRBD1 matching over 11 bases. Germline assignment: CDR1 SGHDT and CDR2 YYEEEE. V was clipped by 4 bases and J by 2 bases; unmatched bases: 2. The CDR3 is 14 amino acids. As DNA, the CDR3 is TGTGCCAGCAGCCTGGGACAGGGGGCCTACGAGCAGTACTTC. Protein: CASSLGQGAYEQYF.